One and the same sample provided the 14 T cell receptor beta chains below, sequenced in a study of cytomegalovirus exposure and HLA in healthy donors. Primers included in the PCR were 60 Vbeta and 13 Jbeta primers. Sequencing used immunoSEQ multiplex PCR; TCRdb keeps in-frame clones, though not all of them. The table lists 150,000 or so clones, roughly 80% of them singletons. The sample was PBMCs. These receptors were taken from a male donor in good health and CMV-seronegative.

This rearrangement joins TRBV6-5 to TRBJ2-2; TRBD1 is a possible D gene (6 bases). The V end was cut by 6 bases, the J end by 6 bases, with 17 bases between. The CDR3 sequence is 15 residues long. Germline loops: CDR1 MNHEY, CDR2 SVGAGI. CDR3 bases: TGTGCCAGCAGGACCGGGACACTCAACGCCGGGGAGCTGTTTTTT. Protein sequence: CASRTGTLNAGELFF.

The chain couples TRBV7-8 to TRBJ2-7; TRBD1 is a possible D gene (6 bases). The CDR3 runs to 13 residues. V gave up 10 bases and J gave up 2 bases, with 15 bases separating them. Germline V CDR1 and CDR2: SGHVS, FQNEAQ. CDR3 amino acids: CATLPEGAYEQYF. For the CDR3, the DNA is TGTGCCACTCTCCCCGAGGGGGCCTACGAGCAGTACTTC.

The chain has TRBV7-2 and TRBJ2-6; TRBD1 aligns across 9 bases. Germline V gene sequence: CDR1 SGHTA, CDR2 FQGNSA. The CDR3 is 15 residues long. V trimming: 8 bases; J trimming: 3 bases; junction bases outside the gene matches: 5. The chain's CDR3 is CASAGQGGGANVLTF. Written as DNA, the CDR3 is TGTGCCAGCGCGGGACAGGGTGGTGGGGCCAACGTCCTGACTTTC.

The rearrangement links TRBV6-4 to TRBJ1-6; weak D call: TRBD1 (5 bases). The CDR3 length is 16 residues. CDR1 and CDR2 (germline): MRHNA, SNTAGT. V lost 6 bases and J 6 bases, leaving 18 bases between the germline ends. The CDR3 protein is CASSLYPQGSNSPLHF. Here the CDR3 DNA reads TGTGCCAGCAGCCTATACCCGCAGGGTAGTAATTCACCCCTCCACTTT.

The gene calls are TRBV19 and TRBJ1-5; tentative D call: TRBD1 (6 bases). This CDR3 spans 17 amino acids. Trimming took off 6 bases at V and 0 bases at J, with 18 bases between the two ends. In germline, CDR1 is LNHDA, CDR2 SQIVND (reference sequence). CDR3 bases: TGTGCCAGTAGCCACGGACTGGGGGCGGCTAGCAATCAGCCCCAGCATTTT. This sequence encodes CASSHGLGAASNQPQHF.

The chain recombines TRBV18 with TRBJ1-1, with D possibly matching TRBD1 (5 bases). This CDR3 region has 14 residues. CDR1 KGHSH and CDR2 LQKENI come from the germline V gene. V lost 2 bases to trimming and J lost 5 bases, with 12 bases between them. CDR3 residues: CASSPIPGLTEAFF. CDR3 nucleotide sequence: TGTGCCAGCTCACCAATCCCAGGGTTGACTGAAGCTTTCTTT.

The chain combines TRBV28 with TRBJ2-3, with 7 bases fitting TRBD2. In germline, CDR1 is MDHEN, CDR2 SYDVKM. This CDR3 has 20 residues. The junction had 25 bases not matched to a gene; V was cut back by 8 bases and J by 2 bases. This chain's CDR3 is CASSRIAGFSGGGPTDTQYF. The CDR3 nucleotides read TGTGCCAGCTCTAGGATCGCGGGATTTTCTGGGGGGGGTCCCACAGATACGCAGTATTTT.

The chain combines TRBV7-8 with TRBJ1-5; D perhaps matches TRBD1 (5 bases). From germline, CDR1 is SGHVS and CDR2 FQNEAQ. There are 15 residues in the CDR3. Trimming removed 0 bases at V and 6 bases at J, with 12 bases between. This chain's CDR3 is CASSLASQGSQPQHF. In DNA, the CDR3 is TGTGCCAGCAGCTTAGCTTCTCAGGGTAGTCAGCCCCAGCATTTT.

V and J are TRBV9 and TRBJ2-1; 14 nucleotides match TRBD2. V shed 3 bases and J 8 bases; nucleotides not matched to a gene: 4. The CDR3 runs to 15 residues. Germline CDR1 and CDR2: SGDLS and YYNGEE. The CDR3, as DNA: TGTGCCAGCAGCGCTGGGACTAGCGGGAGCGATGAGCAGTTCTTC. This encodes CASSAGTSGSDEQFF.

The rearrangement uses TRBV11-2 and TRBJ1-1; D is undetermined. Germline V gene sequence: CDR1 SGHAT, CDR2 FQNNGV. V was clipped by 5 bases and J by 8 bases, with 9 bases between them. This CDR3 contains 11 residues. The CDR3 here is CASSRSTEAFF. DNA for the CDR3: TGTGCCAGCAGCCGCTCTACGGAAGCTTTCTTT. Full variable domain (missing parts from reference TRBV11-2 and TRBJ1-1): EAGVAQSPRYKIIEKRQSVAFWCNPISGHATLYWYQQILGQGPKLLIQFQNNGVVDDSQLPKDRFSAERLKGVDSTLKIQPAKLEDSAVYLCASSRSTEAFFGQGTRLTVV.

The chain employs TRBV7-3 and TRBJ2-3; D possibly corresponds to TRBD2 (5 bases). Trimming shortened V by 5 bases and J by 1 base, and 13 bases separated the two germline ends. This CDR3 spans 15 amino acids. Germline-derived CDR1 and CDR2 are SGHTA and FQGTGA. The CDR3 loop is CASSPTRVGTDTQYF. The CDR3 DNA reads as TGTGCCAGCAGCCCTACGCGGGTGGGCACAGATACGCAGTATTTT.

The rearrangement links TRBV5-1 to TRBJ1-1; D perhaps matches TRBD1 (5 bases). Germline V gene lookup returns CDR1 SGHRS and CDR2 YFSETQ. The CDR3 has 16 amino acids. V was trimmed by 0 bases and J by 2 bases, leaving 14 bases between them. As DNA, the CDR3 is TGCGCCAGCAGCTTGGTGGGGATGGGGCAAAACACTGAAGCTTTCTTT. Translation gives CASSLVGMGQNTEAFF.

The chain joins TRBV23-1 to TRBJ2-3, with 7 bases fitting TRBD1. TRBV23-1 is sorted into the ORF group, with uncertain function. This CDR3 spans 23 amino acids. The trim removed 0 bases at V and 0 bases at J, leaving 24 bases unmatched. The CDR3 region has the DNA TGCGCCAGCAGTCAATCGTCTCTCTCCGGGACAGATAACCTGCCTCCTAGCACAGATACGCAGTATTTT. Protein product: CASSQSSLSGTDNLPPSTDTQYF.

The V gene is TRBV7-9, the J gene TRBJ1-1, with a possible D match to TRBD1 (5 bases). Germline V gives CDR1 SEHNR, CDR2 FQNEAQ (reference sequence). The length of the CDR3 is 14 residues. The germline V and J ends were trimmed by 3 bases and 5 bases, with 13 bases remaining between them. The CDR3 is CASSFGGGGTEAFF. The DNA for the CDR3 is TGTGCCAGCAGCTTCGGGGGGGGAGGTACTGAAGCTTTCTTT. Based on the CDR3 plus reference TRBV7-9 and TRBJ1-1, the full variable domain is DTGVSQNPRHKITKRGQNVTFRCDPISEHNRLYWYRQTLGQGPEFLTYFQNEAQLEKSRLLSDRFSAERPKGSFSTLEIQRTEQGDSAMYLCASSFGGGGTEAFFGQGTRLTVV.